These T cell receptor beta chains were read from a single sample in a study of shared clonotypes between healthy human individuals. Produced via immunoSEQ multiplex PCR; TCRdb's table is partial and in-frame only. The sample consists of about 680,000 clones, approximately 73% of them appearing once. Sequenced: memory CD4+ T cells sorted from blood. These receptors all come from a woman aged 25 to 39 in good health. The CDR3 runs from the conserved cysteine through the conserved F or W. A D gene is named only where the DNA matches it firmly. A row's size may be missing; if present it is once, few, many or a size class.

>NA|NA|14|TRBV7-9|TRBJ2-7
TGTGCCAGCAGCTTTCTATATAAGCCCTACGAGCAGTACTTC
CASSFLYKPYEQYF
>NA|few|15|TRBV6-5|TRBJ1-2
TGTGCCAGCAGTTACTCGACTCAGGGAGTCTATGGCTACACCTTC
CASSYSTQGVYGYTF
>NA|few|17|TRBV9|TRBJ2-3
TGTGCCAGCAGCCCCTACTCGACTGGTACTAGCACAGATACGCAGTATTTT
CASSPYSTGTSTDTQYF
>NA|NA|11|TRBV7-9|TRBJ2-7
TGTGCCAGCAGCCGTAACTACGAGCAGTACTTC
CASSRNYEQYF
>NA|NA|19|TRBV27|TRBJ2-7
TGTGCCAGCAGCTACAGGCCGGCGATCCCGTCCGGTAGCTCCTACGAGCAGTACTTC
CASSYRPAIPSGSSYEQYF
>NA|few|16|TRBV7-3|TRBJ2-2
TGTGCCAGCAGCTTATATGGCGGGACGAACACCGGGGAGCTGTTTTTT
CASSLYGGTNTGELFF
>NA|NA|16|TRBV4-2|TRBJ2-1
TGTGCCAGCAGCCAAGATGCCCCTAACAGCTACAATGAGCAGTTCTTC
CASSQDAPNSYNEQFF
>TRBD2|NA|18|TRBV11-2|TRBJ2-3
TGTGCCAGCAGCCTTAAAAGGACTAGCGGGGGAGCTACAGATACGCAGTATTTT
CASSLKRTSGGATDTQYF
>TRBD2|NA|14|TRBV9|TRBJ2-1
TGTGCCAGCAGCGTAGCCGGGACTAGCCTTGAGCAGTTCTTC
CASSVAGTSLEQFF
>NA|NA|13|TRBV27|TRBJ2-7
TGTGCCAGCAGTTGGGACGGGAGAGGCGAGCAGTACTTC
CASSWDGRGEQYF
>TRBD1|few|14|TRBV6-1|TRBJ1-3
TGTGCCAGCATGACAGGGGGCTCTGGAAACACCATATATTTT
CASMTGGSGNTIYF
>NA|NA|12|TRBV7-3|TRBJ2-1
TGTGCCAGCAGCTCGACCCGTGGTGAGCAGTTCTTC
CASSSTRGEQFF
>NA|NA|16|TRBV7-3|TRBJ2-1
TGTGCCAGCAGCCCATCTGGCGTGGGAACGAAGAATGAGCAGTTCTTC
CASSPSGVGTKNEQFF
>NA|NA|13|TRBV5-8|TRBJ1-5
TGTGCCAGCAGCTTGGATGAAAATCAGCCCCAGCATTTT
CASSLDENQPQHF
>NA|NA|14|TRBV5-1|TRBJ1-5
TGCGCCAGCAGTCCACAGGGTTTGGGTCAGCCCCAGCATTTT
CASSPQGLGQPQHF
>NA|once|13|TRBV6-1|TRBJ2-7
TGTGCCAGCAGTACAGGGATTCCCTACGAGCAGTACTTC
CASSTGIPYEQYF
>NA|once|13|TRBV6-1|TRBJ2-1
TGTGCCAGCACGGTGGCGTGGTACAATGAGCAGTTCTTC
CASTVAWYNEQFF
>TRBD2|NA|17|TRBV19|TRBJ2-2
TGTGCCAGTAGTGACCAGGGACTAGCGGGGAACACCGGGGAGCTGTTTTTT
CASSDQGLAGNTGELFF
>TRBD1|many|13|TRBV28|TRBJ1-1
TGTGCCAGCAGTTCAGCGGACAGGGTAAAAGCTTTCTTT
CASSSADRVKAFF
>NA|few|14|TRBV28|TRBJ2-7
TGTGCCAGCAGTTACCCGGGACCGACCCGGGAGCAGTACTTC
CASSYPGPTREQYF
>TRBD1|NA|15|TRBV27|TRBJ1-1
TGTGCCAGCAGAACAGGGGTAGGAGTTTACACTGAAGCTTTCTTT
CASRTGVGVYTEAFF
>NA|NA|13|TRBV28|TRBJ1-2
TGTGCCAGCAGTTTTCGGGGAAACTATGGCTACACCTTC
CASSFRGNYGYTF
>TRBD1|many|14|TRBV6-6|TRBJ2-6
TGTGCCAGCAGTACAGGGGCTGGGGCCAACGTCCTGACTTTC
CASSTGAGANVLTF
>TRBD1|once|14|TRBV28|TRBJ1-1
TGTGCCAGCAGTCGGGGACAGGGGGATGGTGAAGCTTTCTTT
CASSRGQGDGEAFF
>NA|NA|16|TRBV6-5|TRBJ1-1
TGTGCCAGCAGTTACCACACTACGGCCCGGAGGACTGAAGCTTTCTTT
CASSYHTTARRTEAFF
>NA|once|15|TRBV5-1|TRBJ2-3
TGCGCCAGCAGTTTGGCGGGTATTAGCACAGATACGCAGTATTTT
CASSLAGISTDTQYF
>NA|once|15|TRBV5-1|TRBJ1-4
TGCGCCAGCAGCTTGGGTCGGGACAAGAATGAAAAACTGTTTTTT
CASSLGRDKNEKLFF
>NA|NA|14|TRBV9|TRBJ2-5
TGTGCCAGCAGCGTAGGTGGGGGAAGCAAGACCCAGTACTTC
CASSVGGGSKTQYF
>NA|NA|16|TRBV29-1|TRBJ2-5
TGCAGCGTCGACCGCCCAGCAGGGACCCACGAAGAGACCCAGTACTTC
CSVDRPAGTHEETQYF
>TRBD2|NA|15|TRBV4-1|TRBJ2-7
TGCGCCAGCAGCCACCCGACTAGCGGAACCTACGAGCAGTACTTC
CASSHPTSGTYEQYF
>NA|few|13|TRBV11-2|TRBJ2-7
TGTGCCAGCAGCTTAGTCAGAGGCGGCGAGCAGTACTTC
CASSLVRGGEQYF
>NA|NA|16|TRBV6-5|TRBJ1-3
TGTGCCAGCAGTTACTCCCGGCAGGCCTCTGGAAACACCATATATTTT
CASSYSRQASGNTIYF
>NA|few|14|TRBV27|TRBJ2-1
TGTGCCAGCAGCGGTGATCCTAGTTGGAATGAGCAGTTCTTC
CASSGDPSWNEQFF
>NA|once|15|TRBV6-1|TRBJ2-7
TGTGCCAGCAGAGGCCCGGGCTTACTTAACTACGAGCAGTACTTC
CASRGPGLLNYEQYF
>NA|NA|15|TRBV13|TRBJ2-7
TGTGCCAGCAGCTTACGTAGGCTAGCAGGCGGCGAGCAGTACTTC
CASSLRRLAGGEQYF
>TRBD2|NA|17|TRBV29-1|TRBJ2-1
TGCAGCGTTGAAGATCGCCTTAGAACTAGCGGAAGCTATGAGCAGTTCTTC
CSVEDRLRTSGSYEQFF
>NA|NA|13|TRBV10-3|TRBJ2-7
TGTGCCATCAGTCCCGCGGACCACTACGAGCAGTACTTC
CAISPADHYEQYF
>NA|NA|11|TRBV28|TRBJ2-2
TGTGCCACTCGCGGGGTCGGGGAGCTGTTTTTT
CATRGVGELFF
>NA|NA|14|TRBV9|TRBJ2-7
TGTGCCAGCAGCGTAGGGGGCAGTTCCTACGAGCAGTACTTC
CASSVGGSSYEQYF
>TRBD1|NA|15|TRBV5-1|TRBJ2-7
TGCGCCAGCAGCCGAGGACAGGGCCCAGGGTACGAGCAGTACTTC
CASSRGQGPGYEQYF
>TRBD1|few|13|TRBV5-6|TRBJ1-2
TGTGCCAGCAGCTTTGACAGGGTTGAAGGCTACACCTTC
CASSFDRVEGYTF
>NA|NA|15|TRBV25-1|TRBJ2-7
TGTGCCAGCAGTGAAGGGGGAAGAAACCCCTACGAGCAGTACTTC
CASSEGGRNPYEQYF
>TRBD2|NA|15|TRBV10-1|TRBJ2-5
TGCGCCAGCAGTGAGGGGGCGGGAGGCGAAGAGACCCAGTACTTC
CASSEGAGGEETQYF
>NA|NA|16|TRBV7-2|TRBJ2-1
TGTGCCAGCAGCTTTCTTCCGAGCGGGCCTTACAATGAGCAGTTCTTC
CASSFLPSGPYNEQFF
>NA|NA|14|TRBV5-6|TRBJ1-3
TGTGCCAGCAGCTTGGGGGGTTTTGGAAACACCATATATTTT
CASSLGGFGNTIYF
>NA|NA|16|TRBV9|TRBJ1-2
TGTGCCAGCAGCGTAGTCAATGGGAAGCGTCGATATGGCTACACCTTC
CASSVVNGKRRYGYTF
>TRBD2|few|19|TRBV14|TRBJ2-6
TGTGCCAGCAGCCAAGAATGGGCAGGGCGGGGGTCTGGGGCCAACGTCCTGACTTTC
CASSQEWAGRGSGANVLTF